One and the same sample provided the 2 T cell receptor beta chains below, sequenced in a study of T cell changes during pregnancy in multiple sclerosis. Data came from immunoSEQ multiplex PCR; TCRdb stores just in-frame clones and leaves some out. The sample lists some 60,000 clones, 88% occurring once. Here the sequenced sample was CD4+ T cells from peripheral blood mononuclear cells, taken in the third trimester of pregnancy. Every receptor here comes from a female donor with multiple sclerosis, enrolled in a pregnancy study.

The chain is built from TRBV7-8 and TRBJ1-5, with unresolved D. The length of the CDR3 is 16 residues. Germline loops: CDR1 SGHVS, CDR2 FQNEAQ. The V and J ends lost 1 base and 2 bases respectively, with 12 bases between them. The CDR3 loop is CASSLERGMGNQPQHF. CDR3 sequence (DNA): TGTGCCAGCAGCTTAGAGAGAGGAATGGGCAATCAGCCCCAGCATTTT.

The rearrangement uses TRBV7-2 and TRBJ1-1; 7 bases fit TRBD1. Trimming cost V 5 bases and J 4 bases; bases outside gene matches: 10. CDR3 size: 15 residues. The germline gives CDR1 SGHTA, CDR2 FQGNSA. In DNA form, the CDR3 reads TGTGCCAGCAGCACCGAGACAGGGAGCGGCACTGAAGCTTTCTTT. The encoded protein is CASSTETGSGTEAFF.